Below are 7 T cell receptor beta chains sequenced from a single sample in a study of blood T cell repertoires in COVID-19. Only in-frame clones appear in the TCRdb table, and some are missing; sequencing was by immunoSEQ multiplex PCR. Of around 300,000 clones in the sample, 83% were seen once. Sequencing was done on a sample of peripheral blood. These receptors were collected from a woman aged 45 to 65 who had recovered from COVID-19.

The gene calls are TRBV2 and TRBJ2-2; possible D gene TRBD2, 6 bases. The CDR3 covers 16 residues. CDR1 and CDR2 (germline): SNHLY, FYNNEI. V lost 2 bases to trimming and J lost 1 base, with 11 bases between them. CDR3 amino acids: CASSELSSGNTGELFF. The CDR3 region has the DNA TGTGCCAGCAGTGAATTGAGTAGCGGGAACACCGGGGAGCTGTTTTTT.

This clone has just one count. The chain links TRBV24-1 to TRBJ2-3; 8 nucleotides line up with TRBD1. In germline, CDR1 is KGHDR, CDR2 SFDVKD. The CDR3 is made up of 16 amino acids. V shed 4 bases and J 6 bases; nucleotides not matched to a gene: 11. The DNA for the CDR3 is TGTGCCACCAGTGACCCGGGACAGGACGTTTACGATACGCAGTATTTT. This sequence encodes CATSDPGQDVYDTQYF.

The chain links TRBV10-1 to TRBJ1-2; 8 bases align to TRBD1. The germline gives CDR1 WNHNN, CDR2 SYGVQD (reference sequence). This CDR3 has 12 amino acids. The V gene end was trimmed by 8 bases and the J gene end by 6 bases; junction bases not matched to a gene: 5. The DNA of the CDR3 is TGCGCCAGCCAGGGGGCAGGAAATGGCTACACCTTC. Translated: CASQGAGNGYTF.

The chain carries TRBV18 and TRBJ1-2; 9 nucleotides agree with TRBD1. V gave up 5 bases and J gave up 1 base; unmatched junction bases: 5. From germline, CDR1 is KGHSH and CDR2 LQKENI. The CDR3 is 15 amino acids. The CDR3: CASSATGGSNYGYTF. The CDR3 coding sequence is TGTGCCAGCTCAGCGACAGGGGGGAGTAACTATGGCTACACCTTC.

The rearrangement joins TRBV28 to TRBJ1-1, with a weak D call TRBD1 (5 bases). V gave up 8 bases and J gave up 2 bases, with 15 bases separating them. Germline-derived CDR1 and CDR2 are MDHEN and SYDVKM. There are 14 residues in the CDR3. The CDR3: CASAGVSENTEAFF. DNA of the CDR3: TGTGCCAGCGCGGGGGTGAGCGAAAACACTGAAGCTTTCTTT.

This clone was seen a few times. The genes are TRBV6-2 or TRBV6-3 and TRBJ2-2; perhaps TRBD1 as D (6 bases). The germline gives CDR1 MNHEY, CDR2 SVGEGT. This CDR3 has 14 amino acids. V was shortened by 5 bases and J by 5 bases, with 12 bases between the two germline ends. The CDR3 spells CASSLRGRTGELFF. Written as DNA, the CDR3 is TGTGCCAGCAGTCTCAGGGGTCGGACCGGGGAGCTGTTTTTT.

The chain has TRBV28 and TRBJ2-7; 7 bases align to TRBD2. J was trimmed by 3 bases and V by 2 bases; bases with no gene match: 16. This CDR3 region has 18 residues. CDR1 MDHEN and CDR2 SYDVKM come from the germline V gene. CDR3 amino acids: CASSLNRGVSPRSYEQYF. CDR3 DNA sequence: TGTGCCAGCAGTTTAAACCGGGGGGTTAGCCCAAGGAGCTACGAGCAGTACTTC.